These 22 T cell receptor beta chains came from one sample sequenced in a study of cytomegalovirus exposure and HLA in healthy donors. The PCR made use of 60 Vbeta and 13 Jbeta primers. Data came from immunoSEQ multiplex PCR; TCRdb stores just in-frame clones and leaves some out. The sample has fewer than 200,000 clones; about three quarters are singletons. Specimen: PBMCs. Receptor source: a woman in her thirties in good health and CMV-seronegative.

The chain links TRBV29-1 to TRBJ2-3, with 9 positions matching TRBD2. Germline V gene lookup returns CDR1 SQVTM and CDR2 ANQGSEA. This CDR3 comprises 15 residues. With V trimmed by 7 bases and J by 4 bases, 12 bases remained unmatched. CDR3 in DNA: TGCAGCGCCCGAGGGACTAGCCCTTTCGCAGATACGCAGTATTTT. Its translation is CSARGTSPFADTQYF.

This chain uses TRBV6-5 with TRBJ1-2, with 7 positions matching TRBD1. The CDR3 contains 14 residues. Looked up from germline, CDR1 is MNHEY and CDR2 is SVGAGI. The ends lost 4 bases at V and 6 bases at J; junction bases unmatched: 8. This CDR3 reads CASSFAAGGDGYTF. The CDR3 region has the DNA TGTGCCAGCAGTTTTGCGGCAGGGGGAGATGGCTACACCTTC.

This chain connects TRBV27 to TRBJ2-6; 7 bases are a match to TRBD1. V gave up 1 base and J gave up 1 base; unmatched junction bases: 1. CDR3 size: 16 residues. Per the germline V gene, CDR1 is MNHEY and CDR2 is SMNVEV (reference sequence). CDR3 in DNA: TGTGCCAGCAGTTTATGGGGACAGTCTGGGGCCAACGTCCTGACTTTC. Its protein product is CASSLWGQSGANVLTF.

V is TRBV2 and J is TRBJ2-3, with TRBD2 as a possible D gene (5 bases). From germline, CDR1 is SNHLY and CDR2 FYNNEI. The CDR3 loop spans 15 amino acids. V dropped 2 bases and J dropped 0 bases, with 9 bases sitting between them. The CDR3 sequence is CASSENGISTDTQYF. The CDR3 DNA is TGTGCCAGCAGTGAAAACGGGATTAGCACAGATACGCAGTATTTT.

The chain couples TRBV11-1 to TRBJ2-5; no clear D gene. The germline CDR1 and CDR2 sequences are SGHAT and FQDESV (reference sequence). The CDR3 has 12 amino acids. V lost 4 bases, J lost 1 base, and 4 bases lay in between. In DNA form, the CDR3 reads TGTGCCAGCAGCTGGGCCCAAGAGACCCAGTACTTC. Residues: CASSWAQETQYF. Full variable domain (missing parts from reference TRBV11-1 and TRBJ2-5): EAEVAQSPRYKITEKSQAVAFWCDPISGHATLYWYRQILGQGPELLVQFQDESVVDDSQLPKDRFSAERLKGVDSTLKIQPAELGDSAMYLCASSWAQETQYFGPGTRLLVL.

The chain is built from TRBV2 and TRBJ2-4; D is possibly TRBD2 (5 bases). This CDR3 has 15 amino acids. V lost 3 bases to trimming and J lost 6 bases, with 15 bases between them. Germline CDR1 reads SNHLY; CDR2 reads FYNNEI. The DNA for the CDR3 is TGTGCCAGCAGTGAGAGGGTGGGTGGTCCAAACATTCAGTACTTC. Its translation: CASSERVGGPNIQYF.

The chain recombines TRBV27 with TRBJ2-3; 8 nucleotides agree with TRBD2. This CDR3 spans 14 amino acids. Trimming cost V 7 bases and J 5 bases; bases outside gene matches: 8. Germline CDR1 is MNHEY and CDR2 is SMNVEV (reference sequence). The CDR3 nucleotides read TGTGCCAGCAATGGAGTGACTAGCGTAGATACGCAGTATTTT. Encoded protein: CASNGVTSVDTQYF.

This clone has a handful of counts. The chain joins TRBV28 to TRBJ2-7; 8 nucleotides match TRBD1. The CDR3 covers 14 residues. From germline, CDR1 is MDHEN and CDR2 SYDVKM. V trimming: 6 bases; J trimming: 5 bases; junction bases outside the gene matches: 9. CDR3 loop: CASRMDREPHEQYF. For the CDR3, the DNA is TGTGCCAGCAGGATGGACAGGGAGCCCCACGAGCAGTACTTC.

This rearrangement joins TRBV4-1 to TRBJ1-1; 11 nucleotides align to TRBD1. In germline, CDR1 is MGHRA, CDR2 YSYEKL. The J segment lost 3 bases and the V segment lost 5 bases, leaving 2 bases of the junction unmatched. This CDR3 has 14 amino acids. The CDR3 sequence is CASSWGQGDTEAFF. CDR3 nucleotides: TGCGCCAGCAGCTGGGGACAGGGGGACACTGAAGCTTTCTTT.

This clone was counted between two and nine times. This CDR3 is also generated by other DNA sequences in the sample. This CDR3 reads CASSEQGGETQYF. DNA of the CDR3: TGTGCCAGCAGCGAACAGGGCGGGGAGACCCAGTACTTC. The gene calls are TRBV9 and TRBJ2-5, with TRBD1 as a possible D gene (6 bases). The germline CDR1 and CDR2 sequences are SGDLS and YYNGEE. The length of the CDR3 is 13 residues. V lost 3 bases to trimming and J lost 5 bases, with 11 bases between them.

There are a few counts of this clone. This chain links TRBV7-6 with TRBJ2-2, with 7 bases fitting TRBD1. This CDR3 is built from 15 residues. Germline values: CDR1 SGHVS, CDR2 FNYEAQ. After removal of 5 bases from V and 3 bases from J, the junction contained 6 bases not matched to a gene. In nucleotides, the CDR3 is TGTGCCAGCAGCCACCAGGGGGTGGACACCGGGGAGCTGTTTTTT. Encoded protein: CASSHQGVDTGELFF.

DNA of the CDR3: TGTGCCAGCAGTTACTCGGGACAGGGGGGGCCCCAGCATTTT. The encoded protein is CASSYSGQGGPQHF. V and J are TRBV6-5 and TRBJ1-5, with 11 bases fitting TRBD1. CDR1 is MNHEY and CDR2 is SVGAGI in the germline V gene. The CDR3 consists of 14 residues. With 0 bases clipped from V and 9 bases from J, the junction kept 1 base outside the gene matches.

This clone was counted between two and nine times. The CDR3, as DNA: TGCGCCAGCAGCCAAGACTCTGGGGGGGGGCCCTATGAGACCCAGTACTTC. Its translation: CASSQDSGGGPYETQYF. The chain carries TRBV4-1 and TRBJ2-5; perhaps TRBD2 as D (7 bases). The CDR3 totals 17 residues. The V and J ends lost 0 bases and 5 bases respectively, with 19 bases between them. CDR1 is MGHRA and CDR2 is YSYEKL in the germline V gene.

V usage is TRBV5-1 and J usage is TRBJ2-3; the D gene is possibly TRBD1 (6 bases). Trimming removed 5 bases at V and 3 bases at J, with 10 bases between. The CDR3 extends over 13 amino acids. Germline V lookup: CDR1 SGHRS, CDR2 YFSETQ. In DNA, the CDR3 is TGCGCCAGCAGGGGGGCCGGGACAGATACGCAGTATTTT. Residues: CASRGAGTDTQYF. Full variable domain (missing parts from reference TRBV5-1 and TRBJ2-3): KAGVTQTPRYLIKTRGQQVTLSCSPISGHRSVSWYQQTPGQGLQFLFEYFSETQRNKGNFPGRFSGRQFSNSRSEMNVSTLELGDSALYLCASRGAGTDTQYFGPGTRLTVL.

This chain links TRBV7-6 with TRBJ2-2, with unresolved D. CDR1 and CDR2 (germline): SGHVS, FNYEAQ. CDR3 size: 13 residues. Trimming left V 5 bases short and J 0 bases short, with 4 bases between. This CDR3 is CASSPTNTGELFF. CDR3 bases: TGTGCCAGCAGCCCCACGAACACCGGGGAGCTGTTTTTT. Drawing the rest from reference TRBV7-6 and TRBJ2-2, the complete variable domain is GAGVSQSPRYKVTKRGQDVALRCDPISGHVSLYWYRQALGQGPEFLTYFNYEAQQDKSGLPNDRFSAERPEGSISTLTIQRTEQRDSAMYRCASSPTNTGELFFGEGSRLTVL.

The chain is built from TRBV18 and TRBJ1-6; 9 positions match TRBD1. The germline CDR1 and CDR2 sequences are KGHSH and LQKENI. The CDR3 covers 14 residues. The J segment lost 7 bases and the V segment lost 3 bases, leaving 1 base of the junction unmatched. Written as DNA, the CDR3 is TGTGCCAGCTCACCCGGGACAGGGAATTCACCCCTCCACTTT. It codes for CASSPGTGNSPLHF.

The chain links TRBV5-4 to TRBJ2-1, with D maybe TRBD2 (5 bases). CDR1 is SGHNT and CDR2 is YYREEE in the germline V gene (reference sequence). V lost 1 base and J 2 bases, leaving 10 bases between the germline ends. The CDR3 is 15 amino acids. DNA of the CDR3: TGTGCCAGCAGCTTGTTCGGGATCCCCTACAATGAGCAGTTCTTC. It translates to CASSLFGIPYNEQFF.

V usage is TRBV9 and J usage is TRBJ1-6; D gene uncertain. V was pared by 0 bases and J by 0 bases, with 13 bases between. The CDR3 totals 18 residues. The V gene's germline CDR1 is SGDLS and CDR2 YYNGEE. CDR3 in amino acids: CASSVEETASSYNSPLHF. The CDR3 coding sequence is TGTGCCAGCAGCGTAGAGGAGACGGCTAGCTCCTATAATTCACCCCTCCACTTT.

The chain joins TRBV28 to TRBJ2-1, with 15 nucleotides matching TRBD2. Germline V gene lookup returns CDR1 MDHEN and CDR2 SYDVKM. This CDR3 is 17 amino acids long. Unmatched junction bases numbered 7, after V lost 3 bases and J lost 7 bases. The CDR3 bases are TGTGCCAGCAGTTTTTGGGGACTAGCGGGAGGAGGGAATGAGCAGTTCTTC. Residues: CASSFWGLAGGGNEQFF.

This chain connects TRBV9 to TRBJ1-2, with D possibly being TRBD1 (6 bases). The germline gives CDR1 SGDLS, CDR2 YYNGEE. Trimming removed 4 bases from V and 2 bases from J, with 18 bases in between. There are 16 residues in the CDR3. The CDR3 DNA follows: TGTGCCAGCAGCACGGCCCCCTCAACAGGGAACTATGGCTACACCTTC. It encodes CASSTAPSTGNYGYTF.

This clone was recorded once. V gene TRBV29-1 combines with J gene TRBJ1-2; D not resolved. Germline V gives CDR1 SQVTM, CDR2 ANQGSEA. With 5 bases removed from V and 7 bases from J, the gap between germline ends came to 14 bases. The CDR3 consists of 12 residues. The CDR3 DNA reads as TGCAGCGTTCGGGTCAGTGGGTCTGGCTACACCTTC. Its translation is CSVRVSGSGYTF.

This clone occurred once. V gene TRBV2 combines with J gene TRBJ1-2; tentatively, D is TRBD1 (6 bases). This CDR3 contains 15 residues. V lost 4 bases and J 5 bases, leaving 17 bases between the germline ends. Per germline, CDR1 SNHLY and CDR2 FYNNEI. The CDR3 DNA reads as TGTGCCAGCAGTGTTTCACAGGGAATGGTTTATGGCTACACCTTC. Amino acid sequence: CASSVSQGMVYGYTF.